This T cell receptor beta chain originates from a study of early T cells in non-severe SARS-CoV-2 infection. Study overall: Sequencing used unsorted whole-blood bulk RNA, so chains lack pairing. Findings and limits, study-wide: Matching with VDJdb favored anti-spike CD8 responses (missing private and CD4 specificities).

At least ten counts were recorded for this clonotype. As yet, its antigen is unknown. TCRdb passed the 5' RACE reads through MiXCR, listing each CDR3 protein once. The repertoire holds about 35,000 distinct CDR3 sequences, roughly 5.7% seen once, with 5.9% in the top ten. This CDR3 is built from 11 residues. From germline, CDR1 is MNHEY and CDR2 SVGEGT. V dropped 5 bases and J dropped 7 bases, with 8 bases sitting between them. J is TRBJ1-1 and V is TRBV6-2 or TRBV6-3; D not certain. This clonotype originated in an adult who was a healthcare worker with PCR-confirmed SARS-CoV-2 infection or an uninfected control (not recorded which). Specimen: whole blood. CDR3 amino acids: CASSTGDEAFF. The CDR3 nucleotides are TGTGCCAGCAGTACGGGAGATGAAGCTTTCTTT.